This T cell receptor (beta chain) came from a study of blood T cell repertoires in COVID-19. About the research overall: T cells, B-cell-depleted T cells, or PBMCs supplied cDNA or gDNA.

Original processing notes: Using reference gene primer amplification, nucleated cell counts were estimated. Only in-frame clones appear in the TCRdb table, and some are missing; sequencing was by immunoSEQ multiplex PCR. D and trimming were read from the DNA, whereas the V and J calls and clone size are those reported in that table. The profile covers about 240,000 clones, with about 81% appearing a single time and 9.5% to 15% taken by the ten largest. This clone was detected only a few times. The sequence was collected from a woman between 55 and 75 years old with active or convalescent COVID-19. The specimen sequenced was peripheral blood.

The CDR3 loop is CASKPGDYGYTF. The CDR3 DNA is TGTGCCAGCAAACCAGGGGACTATGGCTACACCTTC. The rearrangement uses TRBV6-6 and TRBJ1-2; possible D gene TRBD1, 6 bases. The CDR3 is 12 amino acids. Germline V lookup: CDR1 MNHNY, CDR2 SVGAGI (reference sequence). V was cut by 7 bases and J by 3 bases, with 9 bases left in between.